The clone carrying this T cell receptor (beta chain) was seen only once. Only in-frame clones appear in the TCRdb table, and some are missing; sequencing was by immunoSEQ multiplex PCR. The data contain more than 50,000 clones, 91% of them singletons. CDR1 and CDR2 from the germline V gene are GTSNPN and SVGIG (reference sequence). V lost 0 bases, J lost 4 bases, and 9 bases lay in between. The CDR3 loop spans 14 amino acids. This specimen belongs to a study of T cell changes during pregnancy in multiple sclerosis. The chain recombines TRBV30 with TRBJ1-4; maybe TRBD1 (6 bases). The sequence was obtained from a female donor in good health, enrolled as a control in a pregnancy study. This material consisted of peripheral blood, taken after pregnancy. The CDR3 DNA reads as TGTGCCTGGAGTGTACCAGGGGTTAATGAAAAACTGTTTTTT. Translated: CAWSVPGVNEKLFF.